The present T cell receptor beta chain was sequenced within a study of T cells after somatic rescue of genetic block. This clone was counted between two and nine times. CDR3 size: 14 residues. The V segment lost 2 bases and the J segment 6 bases; nucleotides outside the gene matches: 3. Germline CDR1 reads MRHNA; CDR2 reads SNTAGT. Profiling relied on immunoSEQ multiplex PCR, and the TCRdb table lists in-frame clones only, not all of them. The sample includes fewer than 150,000 clones, around nine tenths of them seen just once. Source material: peripheral blood mononuclear cells (PBMCs). This clonotype was obtained from a woman in her late teens or twenties. The rearrangement links TRBV6-4 to TRBJ2-2; 7 bases match TRBD1. DNA of the CDR3: TGTGCCAGCAGTGACAGTCAGGGGGCCGGGGAGCTGTTTTTT. Translated, it gives CASSDSQGAGELFF.